This T cell receptor beta chain was captured in a study of blood T cell repertoires in COVID-19. Study context: Samples taken during acute and convalescent COVID-19 were collected in the United States, Italy and Spain.

Patients in Seattle were enrolled during active infection, then followed longitudinally. As handled by the study authors: It was from reference gene primer amplification that nucleated cell counts were estimated. Some clones are missing from TCRdb's copy, which holds only in-frame ones; the method was immunoSEQ multiplex PCR. The DNA was the basis for D and trimming; V, J and clone size are from that table. The sample yields more than 150,000 clones, roughly 94% seen once. Sequenced: peripheral blood. The source of this sequence is a man younger than 40 with COVID-19, enrolled during active disease.

The CDR3 spells CASSIGGPSGGGYTF. CDR3 DNA sequence: TGTGCCAGTAGTATAGGAGGGCCCAGCGGTGGTGGCTACACCTTC. The chain uses TRBV19 and TRBJ1-2; D gene ambiguous. Per the germline V gene, CDR1 is LNHDA and CDR2 is SQIVND (reference sequence). The CDR3 consists of 15 residues. Trimming took off 1 base at V and 7 bases at J, with 16 bases between the two ends.